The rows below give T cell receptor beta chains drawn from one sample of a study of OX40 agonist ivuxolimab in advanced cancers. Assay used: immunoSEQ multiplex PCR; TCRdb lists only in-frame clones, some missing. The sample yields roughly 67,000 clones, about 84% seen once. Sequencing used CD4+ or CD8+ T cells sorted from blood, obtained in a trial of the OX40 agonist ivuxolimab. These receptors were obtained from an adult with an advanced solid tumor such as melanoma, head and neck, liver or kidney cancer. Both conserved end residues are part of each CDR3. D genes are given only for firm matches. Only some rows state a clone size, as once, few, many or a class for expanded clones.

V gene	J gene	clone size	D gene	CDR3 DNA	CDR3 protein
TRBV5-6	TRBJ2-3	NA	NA	TGTGCCAGCAGCTTGGCCCAGGCAGATACGCAGTATTTT	CASSLAQADTQYF
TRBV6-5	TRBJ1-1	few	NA	TGTGCCAGCAGTTACGGTCCTTTGAGCACTGAAGCTTTCTTT	CASSYGPLSTEAFF
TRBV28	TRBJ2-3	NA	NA	TGTGCCAGCAGTCTAGGGGGTGTGCAGTATTTT	CASSLGGVQYF
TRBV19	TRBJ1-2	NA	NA	TGTGCCAGTACCGACCCCACGTTCAGGTGGCAGGGCGAATATACTAACTATGGCTACACCTTC	CASTDPTFRWQGEYTNYGYTF
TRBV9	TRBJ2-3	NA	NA	TGTGCCAGCAGCGTAGCGGACACAGATACGCAGTATTTT	CASSVADTDTQYF
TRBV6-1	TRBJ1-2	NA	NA	TGTGCCAGCACTGTCGGATTTAACTATGGCTACACCTTC	CASTVGFNYGYTF
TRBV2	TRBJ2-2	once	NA	TGTGCCAGCAGTTCAGGGGGGATCACCGGGGAGCTGTTTTTT	CASSSGGITGELFF
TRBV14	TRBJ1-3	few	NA	TGTGCCAGCAGCCAAGCTATGGAGGACACCATATATTTT	CASSQAMEDTIYF
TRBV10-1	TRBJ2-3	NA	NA	TGCGCCAGCAGTGCCCCTCGCGGGGCGGCAGATACGCAGTATTTT	CASSAPRGAADTQYF
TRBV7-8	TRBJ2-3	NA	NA	TGTGCCAGCAGCTTAGGGGGGCAGGGGCAGTATTTT	CASSLGGQGQYF
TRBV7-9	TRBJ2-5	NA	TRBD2	TGTGCCAGCAGCTTAGCGGTGACTAGCGGGAGTAGGAAGACCCAGTACTTC	CASSLAVTSGSRKTQYF
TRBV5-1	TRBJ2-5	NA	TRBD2	TGCGCCAGCAGCGCAACCCCTAGCGGGGTCCAAGAGACCCAGTACTTC	CASSATPSGVQETQYF
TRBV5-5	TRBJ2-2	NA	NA	TGTGCCAGCAGCTTCGGTAGCACCGAGGCCGGGGAGCTGTTTTTT	CASSFGSTEAGELFF
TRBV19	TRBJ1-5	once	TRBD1	TGTGCCAGTAGTAGCCCAGGGGGCGGCAATCAGCCCCAGCATTTT	CASSSPGGGNQPQHF
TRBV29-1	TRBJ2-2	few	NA	TGCAGCGCCGGACAGACCAGGACAATATCACCCGGGGAGCTGTTTTTT	CSAGQTRTISPGELFF
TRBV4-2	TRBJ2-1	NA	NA	TGTGCCAGCAGCCCAGGGCAGGGTCGGAGGAACAATGAGCAGTTCTTC	CASSPGQGRRNNEQFF
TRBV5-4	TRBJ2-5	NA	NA	TGTGCCAGCAGCTTAGGGGGGACCCAAGAGACCCAGTACTTC	CASSLGGTQETQYF
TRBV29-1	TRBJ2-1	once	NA	TGCAGCGTTGGACAGGCCAATGAGCAGTTCTTC	CSVGQANEQFF
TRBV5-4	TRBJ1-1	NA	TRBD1	TGTGCCAGCAGCGCCGGGACAGGGGGCACTGAAGCTTTCTTT	CASSAGTGGTEAFF
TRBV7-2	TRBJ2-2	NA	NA	TGTGCCAGCAGCTTAGGGGCAGGGGCGGGGGAGCTGTTTTTT	CASSLGAGAGELFF
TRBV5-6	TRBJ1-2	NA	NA	TGTGCCAGCAGCGGACAATCGGAGAGTTTCGGCTACACCTTC	CASSGQSESFGYTF
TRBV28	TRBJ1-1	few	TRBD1	TGTGCCAGCATATCAGGGGGGATGAACACTGAAGCTTTCTTT	CASISGGMNTEAFF
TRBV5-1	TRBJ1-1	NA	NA	TGCGCCAGCAGCAACTCCGGGGACGGAGACACTGAAGCTTTCTTT	CASSNSGDGDTEAFF
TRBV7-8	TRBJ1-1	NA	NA	TGTGCCAGCAGCAAACATCAGGGCCGGGTGGAGGATGAAGCTTTCTTT	CASSKHQGRVEDEAFF
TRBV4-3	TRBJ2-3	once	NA	TGCGCCAGCAGCCAAGATTGGAGGGGGGGAGATACGCAGTATTTT	CASSQDWRGGDTQYF
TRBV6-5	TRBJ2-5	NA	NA	TGTGCCAGCAGTTACTCGTTTGGGCCGGAGACCCAGTACTTC	CASSYSFGPETQYF
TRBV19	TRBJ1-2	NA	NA	TGTGCCAGTAGTATTGGGGTAAGCGGCTACACCTTC	CASSIGVSGYTF
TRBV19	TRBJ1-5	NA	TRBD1	TGTGCCAGTAGTTATTTTACAGGGGGACGGCCCCAGCATTTT	CASSYFTGGRPQHF